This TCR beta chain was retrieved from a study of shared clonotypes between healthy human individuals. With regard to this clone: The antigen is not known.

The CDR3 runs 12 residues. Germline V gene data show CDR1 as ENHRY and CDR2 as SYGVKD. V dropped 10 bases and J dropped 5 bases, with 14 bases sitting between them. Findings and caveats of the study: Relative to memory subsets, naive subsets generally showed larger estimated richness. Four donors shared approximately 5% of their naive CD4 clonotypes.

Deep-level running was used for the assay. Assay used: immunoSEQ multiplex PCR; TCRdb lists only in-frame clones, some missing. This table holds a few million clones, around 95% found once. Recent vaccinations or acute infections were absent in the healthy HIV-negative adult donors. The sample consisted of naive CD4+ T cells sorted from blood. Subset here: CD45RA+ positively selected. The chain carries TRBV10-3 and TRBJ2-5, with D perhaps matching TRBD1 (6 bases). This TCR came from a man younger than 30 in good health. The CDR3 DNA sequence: TGTGCCACCACAGGGTTTCGTGAGACCCAGTACTTC. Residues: CATTGFRETQYF.